Listed below are T cell receptor beta chains from one sample, sequenced in a study of blood T cell repertoires in COVID-19. The method was immunoSEQ multiplex PCR; TCRdb's version includes in-frame clones alone and lacks a portion of them. Of roughly 260,000 clones in the sample, just under 90% were seen once. The specimen was peripheral blood. These receptors were obtained from a woman aged 40 to 50 with acute or convalescent COVID-19. Each CDR3 is given with its conserved first and last residue.

TRBV4-1	TRBJ2-3	CASSQDRKGADTQYF
TRBV2	TRBJ1-1	CASSQTVSGTEAFF
TRBV10-3	TRBJ1-3	CATLRDPAGTIYF
TRBV2	TRBJ1-5	CASSVRDILNQPQHF
TRBV3-1/TRBV3-2	TRBJ2-3	CASSTTSGGPTDTQYF
TRBV7-8	TRBJ2-1	CASSLAGGEFGNEQFF
TRBV6-5	TRBJ2-5	CASVLGTRGRETQYF
TRBV3-1/TRBV3-2	TRBJ2-2	CASSRSSTGELFF
TRBV4-1	TRBJ2-1	CASSQEPGLSILNEQFF
TRBV5-4	TRBJ2-4	CASSLGGQGVQGVYF